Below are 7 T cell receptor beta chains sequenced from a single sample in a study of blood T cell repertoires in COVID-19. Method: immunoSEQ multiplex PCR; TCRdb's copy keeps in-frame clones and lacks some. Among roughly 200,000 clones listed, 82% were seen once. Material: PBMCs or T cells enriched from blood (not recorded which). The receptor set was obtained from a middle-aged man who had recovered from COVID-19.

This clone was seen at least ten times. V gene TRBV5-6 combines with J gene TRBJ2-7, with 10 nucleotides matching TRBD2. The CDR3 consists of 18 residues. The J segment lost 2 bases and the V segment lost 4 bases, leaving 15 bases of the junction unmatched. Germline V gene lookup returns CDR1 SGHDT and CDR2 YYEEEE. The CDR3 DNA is TGTGCCAGCAGCGGAGGGAGGGCATTGAGCGGGAGGGCCTACGAGCAGTACTTC. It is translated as CASSGGRALSGRAYEQYF.

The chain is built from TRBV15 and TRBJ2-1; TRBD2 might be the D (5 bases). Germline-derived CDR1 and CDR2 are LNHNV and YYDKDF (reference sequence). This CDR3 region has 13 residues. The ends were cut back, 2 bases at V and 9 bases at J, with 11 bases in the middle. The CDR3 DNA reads TGTGCCACCAGCAGATACACTAGTCTTGAGCAGTTCTTC. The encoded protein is CATSRYTSLEQFF. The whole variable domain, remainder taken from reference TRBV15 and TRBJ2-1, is DAMVIQNPRYQVTQFGKPVTLSCSQTLNHNVMYWYQQKSSQAPKLLFHYYDKDFNNEADTPDNFQSRRPNTSFCFLDIRSPGLGDTAMYLCATSRYTSLEQFFGPGTRLTVL.

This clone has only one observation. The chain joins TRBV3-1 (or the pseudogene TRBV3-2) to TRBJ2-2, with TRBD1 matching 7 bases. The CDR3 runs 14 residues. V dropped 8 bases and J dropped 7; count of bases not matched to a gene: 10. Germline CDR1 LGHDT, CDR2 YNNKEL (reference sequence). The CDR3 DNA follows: TGTGCCAGCTACGGGACAGACTCTGGCGGGGAGCTGTTTTTT. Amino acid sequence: CASYGTDSGGELFF.

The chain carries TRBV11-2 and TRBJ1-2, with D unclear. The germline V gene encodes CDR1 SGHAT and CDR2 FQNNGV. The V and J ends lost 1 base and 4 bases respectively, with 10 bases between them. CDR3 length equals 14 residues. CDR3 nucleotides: TGTGCCAGCAGCTTAGTAGAGGTTGGCTATGGCTACACCTTC. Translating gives CASSLVEVGYGYTF.

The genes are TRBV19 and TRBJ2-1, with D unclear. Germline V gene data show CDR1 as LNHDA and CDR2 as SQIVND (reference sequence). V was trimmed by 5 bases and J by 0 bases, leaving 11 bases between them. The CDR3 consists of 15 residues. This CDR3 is CASSLSGPSYNEQFF. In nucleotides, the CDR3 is TGTGCCAGTAGTCTCAGTGGTCCCTCCTACAATGAGCAGTTCTTC.

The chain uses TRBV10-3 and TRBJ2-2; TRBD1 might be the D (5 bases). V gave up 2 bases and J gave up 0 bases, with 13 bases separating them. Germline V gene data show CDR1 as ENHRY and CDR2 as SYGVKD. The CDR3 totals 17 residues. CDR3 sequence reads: CAISEPRQLSNTGELFF. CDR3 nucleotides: TGTGCCATCAGTGAGCCCCGACAGCTTTCGAACACCGGGGAGCTGTTTTTT.

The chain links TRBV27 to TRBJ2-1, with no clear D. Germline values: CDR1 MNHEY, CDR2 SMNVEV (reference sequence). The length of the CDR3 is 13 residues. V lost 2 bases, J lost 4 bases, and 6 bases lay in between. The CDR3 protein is CASSLPEYNEQFF. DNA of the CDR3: TGTGCCAGCAGTTTACCTGAGTACAATGAGCAGTTCTTC.